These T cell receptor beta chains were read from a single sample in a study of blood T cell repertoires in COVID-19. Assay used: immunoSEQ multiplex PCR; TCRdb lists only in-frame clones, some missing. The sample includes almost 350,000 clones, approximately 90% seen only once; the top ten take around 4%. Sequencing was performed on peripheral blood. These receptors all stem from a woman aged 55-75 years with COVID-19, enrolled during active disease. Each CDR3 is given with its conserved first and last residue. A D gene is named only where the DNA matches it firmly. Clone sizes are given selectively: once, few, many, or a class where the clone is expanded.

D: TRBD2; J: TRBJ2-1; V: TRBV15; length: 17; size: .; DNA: TGTGCCACCAGCAGAGATGGGGGTAGCGGGGGGCGGAATGAGCAGTTCTTC; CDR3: CATSRDGGSGGRNEQFF
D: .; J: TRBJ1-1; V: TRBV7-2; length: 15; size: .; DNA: TGTGCCAGCAGCCAGCGGGTAGTGAGGGTCACTGAAGCTTTCTTT; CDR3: CASSQRVVRVTEAFF
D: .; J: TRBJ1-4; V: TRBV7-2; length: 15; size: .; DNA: TGTGCCAGCAGCACGACGCGGGGGGGAATGGGAAAACTGTTTTTT; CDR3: CASSTTRGGMGKLFF
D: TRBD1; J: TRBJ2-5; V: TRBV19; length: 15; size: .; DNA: TGTGCCAGTAGTACTTACAGGGGGACGAAAGAGACCCAGTACTTC; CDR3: CASSTYRGTKETQYF
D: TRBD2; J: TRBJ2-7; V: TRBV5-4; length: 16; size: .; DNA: TGTGCCAGCAGCTCCTACCGTGCGGGGGGCCAATACGAGCAGTACTTC; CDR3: CASSSYRAGGQYEQYF
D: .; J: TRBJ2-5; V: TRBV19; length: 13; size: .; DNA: TGTGCCAGTAGTAACAGGGTCCAAGAGACCCAGTACTTC; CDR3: CASSNRVQETQYF
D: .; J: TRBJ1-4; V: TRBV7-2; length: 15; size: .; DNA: TGTGCCAGCAGCTTAATGATGGGACATAATGAAAAACTGTTTTTT; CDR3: CASSLMMGHNEKLFF
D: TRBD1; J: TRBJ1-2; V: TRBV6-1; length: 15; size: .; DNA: TGTGCCAGCAGTGAAGGGGGGACAGGCCTATATGGCTACACCTTC; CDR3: CASSEGGTGLYGYTF
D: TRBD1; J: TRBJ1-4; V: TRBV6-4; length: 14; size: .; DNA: TGTGCCAGCAGAACAGGGGTAACTAATGAAAAACTGTTTTTT; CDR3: CASRTGVTNEKLFF
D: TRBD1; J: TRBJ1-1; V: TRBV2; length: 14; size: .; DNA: TGTGCCAGCAGTCGACAGGGGGTCAACACTGAAGCTTTCTTT; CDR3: CASSRQGVNTEAFF
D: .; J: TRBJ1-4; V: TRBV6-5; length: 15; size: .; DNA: TGTGCCAGCAGCATACATCGGGACACCAACGAAAAACTGTTTTTT; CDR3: CASSIHRDTNEKLFF
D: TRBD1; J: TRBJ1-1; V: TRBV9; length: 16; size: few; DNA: TGTGCCAGCAGCCGGTCAGGGGGCGAGTTGGACACTGAAGCTTTCTTT; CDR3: CASSRSGGELDTEAFF
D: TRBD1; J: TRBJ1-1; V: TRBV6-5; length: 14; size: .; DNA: TGTGCCAGCAGAAGTTCCCAGGGGGCCACTGAAGCTTTCTTT; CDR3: CASRSSQGATEAFF
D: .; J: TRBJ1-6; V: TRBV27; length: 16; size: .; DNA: TGTGCCAGCAGTTTCCTGGGGGGGAGGGATAATTCACCCCTCCACTTT; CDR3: CASSFLGGRDNSPLHF
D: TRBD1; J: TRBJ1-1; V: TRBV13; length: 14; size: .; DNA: TGTGCCAGCACCAGAGGGACAGGCGGGGCTGAAGCTTTCTTT; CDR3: CASTRGTGGAEAFF
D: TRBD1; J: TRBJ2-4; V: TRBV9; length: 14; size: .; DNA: TGTGCCAGCAGCGTATCTGTGACCCGGGACAGTTTGGACTTC; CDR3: CASSVSVTRDSLDF
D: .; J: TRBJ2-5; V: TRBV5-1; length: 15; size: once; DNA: TGCGCCAGCAGCTTGGGGTCGACTTCCCAAGAGACCCAGTACTTC; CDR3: CASSLGSTSQETQYF
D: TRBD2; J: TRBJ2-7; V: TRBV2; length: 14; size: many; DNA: TGTGCCAGCACCAGGTTTAGCGGGGGGACCGAGCAGTACTTC; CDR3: CASTRFSGGTEQYF
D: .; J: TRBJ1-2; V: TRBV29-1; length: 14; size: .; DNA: TGCAGCGTTGGGGCTCGACAGGAAGACTATGGCTACACCTTC; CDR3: CSVGARQEDYGYTF
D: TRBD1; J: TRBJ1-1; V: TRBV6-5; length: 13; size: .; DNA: TGTGCCAGCAGCTTAACAGGGGACACTGAAGCTTTCTTT; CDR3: CASSLTGDTEAFF
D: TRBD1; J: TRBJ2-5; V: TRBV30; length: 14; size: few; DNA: TGTGCCTGGAGTCTGGACAGGGGGCGCGAGACCCAGTACTTC; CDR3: CAWSLDRGRETQYF
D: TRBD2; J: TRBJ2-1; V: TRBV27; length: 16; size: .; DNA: TGTGCCAGCAGTTTGATGGGGGGGGTTACTCCCAGTGAGCAGTTCTTC; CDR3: CASSLMGGVTPSEQFF
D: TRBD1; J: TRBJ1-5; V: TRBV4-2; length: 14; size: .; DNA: TGTGCCAGCAGCCAGGGACAGATCAATCAGCCCCAGCATTTT; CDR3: CASSQGQINQPQHF
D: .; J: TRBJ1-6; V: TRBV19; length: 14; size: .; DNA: TGTGCCAGTAGTGAGACAGCTTATAATTCACCCCTCCACTTT; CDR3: CASSETAYNSPLHF
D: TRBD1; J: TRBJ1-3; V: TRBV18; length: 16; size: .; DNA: TGTGCCAGCTCAAAAGCCGGGACAGGGACTGGAAACACCATATATTTT; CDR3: CASSKAGTGTGNTIYF
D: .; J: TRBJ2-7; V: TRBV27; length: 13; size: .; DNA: TGTGCCAGCAGTTTATCCCGGGGCTACGAGCAGTACTTC; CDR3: CASSLSRGYEQYF
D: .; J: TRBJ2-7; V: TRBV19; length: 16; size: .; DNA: TGTGCCAGTAGTCGAAAGGGACTGGGGGAATCCTACGAGCAGTACTTC; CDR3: CASSRKGLGESYEQYF
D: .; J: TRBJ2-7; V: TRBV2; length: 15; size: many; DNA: TGTGCCAGCAGTGAAGGGCAGGCCGTCTCCTACGAGCAGTACTTC; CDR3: CASSEGQAVSYEQYF
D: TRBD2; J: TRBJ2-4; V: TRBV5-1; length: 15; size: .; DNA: TGCGCCAGCAGCTTCGCGGGGGGGCCCGGAAACATTCAGTACTTC; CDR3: CASSFAGGPGNIQYF
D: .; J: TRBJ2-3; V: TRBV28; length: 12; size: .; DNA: TGTGCCAGCAGTTTATCTAGAGATACGCAGTATTTT; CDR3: CASSLSRDTQYF
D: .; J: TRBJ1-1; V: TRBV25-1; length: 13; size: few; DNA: TGTGCCAGCAGTGAATTCAAGAACACTGAAGCTTTCTTT; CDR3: CASSEFKNTEAFF
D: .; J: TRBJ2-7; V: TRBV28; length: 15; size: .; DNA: TGTGCCAGCAGTCAAGGTGGGGGGGGGCTGCACGAGCAGTACTTC; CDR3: CASSQGGGGLHEQYF
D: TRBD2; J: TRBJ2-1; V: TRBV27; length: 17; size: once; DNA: TGTGCCAGCAGTCCACTACTAGCGGGGAATTTCTACAATGAGCAGTTCTTC; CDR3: CASSPLLAGNFYNEQFF
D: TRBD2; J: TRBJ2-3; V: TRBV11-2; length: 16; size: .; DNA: TGTGCCAGCAGCTCCCGGTTAGCGGGGACCTCAGATACGCAGTATTTT; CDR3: CASSSRLAGTSDTQYF
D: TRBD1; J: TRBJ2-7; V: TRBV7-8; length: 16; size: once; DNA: TGTGCCAGCAGCTCCGTAAGACAGGGGGCGGGCGCCGAGCAGTACTTC; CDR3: CASSSVRQGAGAEQYF
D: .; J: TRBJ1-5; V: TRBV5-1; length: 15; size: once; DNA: TGCGCCAGCAGCTTGCTGGGCATCTTTGGTCAGCCCCAGCATTTT; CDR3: CASSLLGIFGQPQHF
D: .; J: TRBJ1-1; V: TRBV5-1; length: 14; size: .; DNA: TGCGCCAGCAGCTTGAGTGGGGCGAACACTGAAGCTTTCTTT; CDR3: CASSLSGANTEAFF
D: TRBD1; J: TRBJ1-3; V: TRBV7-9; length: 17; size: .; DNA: TGTGCCAGCAGCTTGCGACAGGGGGCTCGAGCTGGAAACACCATATATTTT; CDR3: CASSLRQGARAGNTIYF
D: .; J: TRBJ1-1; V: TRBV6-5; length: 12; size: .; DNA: TGTGCCAGCAGCCCAGGGTATGGTGAAGCTTTCTTT; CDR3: CASSPGYGEAFF
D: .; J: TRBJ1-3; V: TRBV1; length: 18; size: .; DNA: TGCACCAGCAGCCAAGATTGTTCCAGGGTAAGCTCTGGAAACACCATATATTTT; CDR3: CTSSQDCSRVSSGNTIYF
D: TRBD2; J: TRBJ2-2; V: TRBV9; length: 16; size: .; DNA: TGTGCCAGCAGCCCGGGGGGGGATGGGAACACCGGGGAGCTGTTTTTT; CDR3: CASSPGGDGNTGELFF
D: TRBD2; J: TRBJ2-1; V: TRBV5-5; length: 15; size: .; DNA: TGTGCCAGCAGCATGGGACTAGCGGGGTTTAATGAGCAGTTCTTC; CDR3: CASSMGLAGFNEQFF
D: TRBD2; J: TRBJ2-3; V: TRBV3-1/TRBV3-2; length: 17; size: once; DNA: TGTGCCAGCAAGCCCAACCTTATAGCGGGGAGCACAGATACGCAGTATTTT; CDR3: CASKPNLIAGSTDTQYF
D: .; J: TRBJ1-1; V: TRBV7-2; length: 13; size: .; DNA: TGTGCCAGCAGCTCGCACGAGGGCACTGAAGCTTTCTTT; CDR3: CASSSHEGTEAFF
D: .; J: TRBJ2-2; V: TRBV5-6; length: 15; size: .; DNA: TGTGCCAGCAGCTTGTCAGGGCTCGTCACCGGGGAGCTGTTTTTT; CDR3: CASSLSGLVTGELFF
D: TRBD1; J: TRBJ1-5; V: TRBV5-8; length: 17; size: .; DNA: TGTGCCAGCAGCGCAGGACAGGGGGCGTACGAAGGTCAGCCCCAGCATTTT; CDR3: CASSAGQGAYEGQPQHF
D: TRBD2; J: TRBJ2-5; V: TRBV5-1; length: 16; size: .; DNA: TGCGCCAGCAGCCTGGGACTAGCGGGGGGGCAAGAGACCCAGTACTTC; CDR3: CASSLGLAGGQETQYF
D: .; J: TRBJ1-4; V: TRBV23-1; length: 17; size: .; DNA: TGCGCCAGCAGTCCTCCGACAAATGATCCAACTAATGAAAAACTGTTTTTT; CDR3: CASSPPTNDPTNEKLFF
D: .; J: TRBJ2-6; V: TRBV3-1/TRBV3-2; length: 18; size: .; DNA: TGTGCCAGCAGCCAAGCTGGAGGGCTCCCCTCTGGGGCCAACGTCCTGACTTTC; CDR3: CASSQAGGLPSGANVLTF
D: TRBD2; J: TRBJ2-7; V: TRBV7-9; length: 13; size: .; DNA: TGTGCCAGCAGCTTGGGGGGGTTTGACGAGCAGTACTTC; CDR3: CASSLGGFDEQYF
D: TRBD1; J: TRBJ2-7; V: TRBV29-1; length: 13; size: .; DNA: TGCAGCGTCACAGCGGGACAGGGTTACGAGCAGTACTTC; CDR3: CSVTAGQGYEQYF
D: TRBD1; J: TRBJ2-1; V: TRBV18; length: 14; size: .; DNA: TGTGCCAGCTCTCTACAGGGGGCGGTCAATGAGCAGTTCTTC; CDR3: CASSLQGAVNEQFF